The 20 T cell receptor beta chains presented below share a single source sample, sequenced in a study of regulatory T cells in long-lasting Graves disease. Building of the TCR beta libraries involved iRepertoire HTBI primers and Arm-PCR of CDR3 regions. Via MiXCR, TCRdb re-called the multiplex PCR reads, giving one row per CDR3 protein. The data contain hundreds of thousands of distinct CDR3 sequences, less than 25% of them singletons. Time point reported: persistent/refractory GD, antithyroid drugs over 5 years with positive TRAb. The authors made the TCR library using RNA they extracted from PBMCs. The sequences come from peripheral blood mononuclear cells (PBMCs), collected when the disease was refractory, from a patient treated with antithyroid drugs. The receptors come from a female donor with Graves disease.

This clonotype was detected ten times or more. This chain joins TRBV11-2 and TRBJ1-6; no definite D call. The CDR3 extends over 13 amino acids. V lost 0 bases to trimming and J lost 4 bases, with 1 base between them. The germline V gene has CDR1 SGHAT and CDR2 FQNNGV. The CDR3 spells CASSLEYNSPLHF. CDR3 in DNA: TGTGCCAGCAGCTTAGAGTATAATTCACCCCTCCACTTT. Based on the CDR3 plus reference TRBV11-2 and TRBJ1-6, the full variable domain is EAGVAQSPRYKIIEKRQSVAFWCNPISGHATLYWYQQILGQGPKLLIQFQNNGVVDDSQLPKDRFSAERLKGVDSTLKIQPAKLEDSAVYLCASSLEYNSPLHFGNGTRLTVT.

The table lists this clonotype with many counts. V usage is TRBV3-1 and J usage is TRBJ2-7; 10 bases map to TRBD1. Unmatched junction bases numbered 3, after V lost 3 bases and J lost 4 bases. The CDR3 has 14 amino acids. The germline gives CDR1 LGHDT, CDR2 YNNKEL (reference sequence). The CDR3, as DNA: TGTGCCAGCAGCCAGGGGACAGGGGATTACGAGCAGTACTTC. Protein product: CASSQGTGDYEQYF.

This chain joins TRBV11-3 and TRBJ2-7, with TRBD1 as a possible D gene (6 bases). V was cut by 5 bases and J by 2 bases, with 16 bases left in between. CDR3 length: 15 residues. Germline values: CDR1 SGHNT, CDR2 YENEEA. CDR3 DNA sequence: TGTGCCAGCAGCCCCATCCGGGACAAAGCCTACGAGCAGTACTTC. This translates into CASSPIRDKAYEQYF.

The CDR3 sequence is CASSRLDSKRGSYEQYF. CDR3 nucleotides: TGTGCCAGCAGCCGATTGGACTCTAAGCGGGGCTCCTACGAGCAGTACTTC. The chain employs TRBV5-6 and TRBJ2-7; 7 bases map to TRBD2. The ends lost 4 bases at V and 0 bases at J; junction bases unmatched: 13. Germline V CDR1 and CDR2: SGHDT, YYEEEE. There are 17 residues in the CDR3.

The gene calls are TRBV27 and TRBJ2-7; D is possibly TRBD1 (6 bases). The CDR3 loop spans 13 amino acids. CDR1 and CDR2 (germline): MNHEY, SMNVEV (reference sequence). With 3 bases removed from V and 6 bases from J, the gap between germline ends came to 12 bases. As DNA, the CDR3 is TGTGCCAGCAGTTTCGTGAGGGGGAGCGAGCAGTACTTC. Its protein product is CASSFVRGSEQYF.

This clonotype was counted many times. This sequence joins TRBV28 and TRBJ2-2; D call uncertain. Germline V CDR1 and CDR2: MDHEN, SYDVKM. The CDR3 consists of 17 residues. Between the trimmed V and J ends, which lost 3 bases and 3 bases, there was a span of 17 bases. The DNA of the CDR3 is TGTGCCAGCAGTTTCCCATCCCTCACAGAGTACACCGGGGAGCTGTTTTTT. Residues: CASSFPSLTEYTGELFF.

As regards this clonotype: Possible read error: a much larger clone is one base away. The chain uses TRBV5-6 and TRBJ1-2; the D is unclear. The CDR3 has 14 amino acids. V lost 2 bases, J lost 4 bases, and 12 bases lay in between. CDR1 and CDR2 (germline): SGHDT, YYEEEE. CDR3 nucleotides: TGTGCCAGCAGCTTAGAGGAGGGTCTCTATGGCTACACCTTC. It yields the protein CASSLEEGLYGYTF.

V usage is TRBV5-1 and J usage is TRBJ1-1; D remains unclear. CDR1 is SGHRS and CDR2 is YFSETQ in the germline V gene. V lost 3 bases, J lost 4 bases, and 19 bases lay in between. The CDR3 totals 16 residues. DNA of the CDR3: TGCGCCAGCAGCTCATATCAACCACCTGACGGCACTGAAGCTTTCTTT. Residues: CASSSYQPPDGTEAFF.

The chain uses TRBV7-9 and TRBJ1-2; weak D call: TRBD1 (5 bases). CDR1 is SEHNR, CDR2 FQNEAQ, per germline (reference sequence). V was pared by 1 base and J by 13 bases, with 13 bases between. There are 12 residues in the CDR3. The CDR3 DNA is TGTGCCAGCAGCTTAGTCCAGGGATCGGGCACCTTC. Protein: CASSLVQGSGTF.

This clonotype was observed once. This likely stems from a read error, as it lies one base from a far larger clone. CDR3: CASSEWTGTSDYGYTF. As DNA, the CDR3 is TGTGCCAGCAGTGAATGGACAGGGACAAGTGACTATGGCTACACCTTC. The chain employs TRBV12-3 or TRBV12-4 and TRBJ1-2, with 8 nucleotides matching TRBD1. Germline trimming cut 5 bases from V and 3 bases from J; bases unmatched to any gene: 11. CDR3 length: 16 amino acids.

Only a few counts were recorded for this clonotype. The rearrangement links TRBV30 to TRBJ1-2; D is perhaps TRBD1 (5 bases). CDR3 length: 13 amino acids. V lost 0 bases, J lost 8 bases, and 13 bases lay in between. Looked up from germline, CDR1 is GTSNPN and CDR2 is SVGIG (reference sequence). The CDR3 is CAWSVGGVGGYTF. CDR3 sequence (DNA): TGTGCCTGGAGTGTAGGAGGGGTCGGCGGCTACACCTTC.

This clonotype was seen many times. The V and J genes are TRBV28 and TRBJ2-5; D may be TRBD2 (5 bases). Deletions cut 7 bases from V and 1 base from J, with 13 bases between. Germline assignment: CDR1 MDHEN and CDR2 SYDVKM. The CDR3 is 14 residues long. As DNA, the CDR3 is TGTGCCAGCACCCAACCGGGGTCCCAAGAGACCCAGTACTTC. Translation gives CASTQPGSQETQYF.

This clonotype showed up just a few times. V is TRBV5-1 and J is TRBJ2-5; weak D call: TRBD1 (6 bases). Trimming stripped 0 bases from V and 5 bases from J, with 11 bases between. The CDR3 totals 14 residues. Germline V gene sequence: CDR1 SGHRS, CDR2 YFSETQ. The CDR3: CASSLDWGLETQYF. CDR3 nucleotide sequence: TGCGCCAGCAGCTTGGATTGGGGGCTGGAGACCCAGTACTTC.

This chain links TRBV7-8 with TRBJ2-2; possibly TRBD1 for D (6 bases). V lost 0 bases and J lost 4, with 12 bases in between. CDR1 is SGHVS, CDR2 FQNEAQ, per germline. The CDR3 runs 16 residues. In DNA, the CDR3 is TGTGCCAGCAGCTTAGCCCAAACAGGGCTCACCGGGGAGCTGTTTTTT. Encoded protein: CASSLAQTGLTGELFF.

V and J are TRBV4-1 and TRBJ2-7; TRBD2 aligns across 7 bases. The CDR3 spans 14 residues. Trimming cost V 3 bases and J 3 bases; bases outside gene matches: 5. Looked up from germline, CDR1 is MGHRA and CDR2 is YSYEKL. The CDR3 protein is CASSHVTSSYEQYF. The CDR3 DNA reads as TGCGCCAGCAGCCATGTGACTAGCAGCTACGAGCAGTACTTC.

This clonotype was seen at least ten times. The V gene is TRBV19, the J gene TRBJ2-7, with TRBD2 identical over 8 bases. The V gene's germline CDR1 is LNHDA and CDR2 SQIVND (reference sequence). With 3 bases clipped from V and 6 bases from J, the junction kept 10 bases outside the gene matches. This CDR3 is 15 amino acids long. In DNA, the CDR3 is TGTGCCAGTAGTATCTCGGGACTAGGATCTTCCGAGCAGTACTTC. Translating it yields CASSISGLGSSEQYF.

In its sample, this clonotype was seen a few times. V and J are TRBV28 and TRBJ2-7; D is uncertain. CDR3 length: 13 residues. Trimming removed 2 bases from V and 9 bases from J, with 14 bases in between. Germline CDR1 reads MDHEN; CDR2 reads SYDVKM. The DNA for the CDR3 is TGTGCCAGCAGTTTACTAGGTTCGATGGGGCAGTACTTC. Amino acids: CASSLLGSMGQYF.

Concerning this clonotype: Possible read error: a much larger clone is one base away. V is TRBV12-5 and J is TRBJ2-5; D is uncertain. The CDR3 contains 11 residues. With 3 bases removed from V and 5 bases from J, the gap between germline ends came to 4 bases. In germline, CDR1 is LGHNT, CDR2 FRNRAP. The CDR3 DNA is TGTGCTAGTGGTTTCGATGAGACCCAGTACTTC. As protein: CASGFDETQYF.

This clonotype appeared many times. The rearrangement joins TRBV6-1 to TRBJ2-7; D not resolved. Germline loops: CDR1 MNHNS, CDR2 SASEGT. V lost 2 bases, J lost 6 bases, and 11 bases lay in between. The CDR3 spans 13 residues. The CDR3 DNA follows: TGTGCCAGCAGTGAAACCTCCGTCTCCGAGCAGTACTTC. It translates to CASSETSVSEQYF.

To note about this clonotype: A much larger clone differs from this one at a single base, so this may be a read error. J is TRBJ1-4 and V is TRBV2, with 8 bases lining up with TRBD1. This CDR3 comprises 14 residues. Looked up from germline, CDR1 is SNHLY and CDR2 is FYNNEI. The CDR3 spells CAGSESPRGLEVFF. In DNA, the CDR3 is TGTGCCGGCAGTGAAAGTCCCAGGGGGCTCGAGGTGTTTTTT.